These 20 T cell receptor beta chains came from one sample sequenced in a study of preoperative IRX-2 immunotherapy in early breast cancer. Stated treatment: preoperative locoregional IRX-2 cytokine immunotherapy. Using immunoSEQ multiplex PCR, the repertoire was profiled, and TCRdb retains in-frame clones only, with some absent. The sample lists 30,000 to 45,000 clones, 75% to 85% occurring once. This specimen consisted of lymph node tissue, obtained after IRX-2 immunotherapy. The receptors were gathered from a human donor with breast cancer.

The chain joins TRBV5-1 to TRBJ1-1, with 8 bases matching TRBD1. Per germline, CDR1 SGHRS and CDR2 YFSETQ. Trimming at V came to 1 base and at J to 11 bases, leaving 13 bases not matched to a gene. The CDR3 extends over 15 amino acids. The CDR3 nucleotides are TGCGCCAGCAGCTTGTCCTTTACAGGGGGACCAACGGCTTTCTTT. Residues: CASSLSFTGGPTAFF.

This rearrangement joins TRBV11-3 to TRBJ2-1, with D perhaps being TRBD1 or TRBD2 (6 bases each). The CDR3 has 14 amino acids. Germline V gene lookup returns CDR1 SGHNT and CDR2 YENEEA. With 6 bases removed from V and 5 bases from J, the gap between germline ends came to 14 bases. The CDR3, as DNA: TGTGCCAGCAGGCCCGGGGGCCGCGACAATGAGCAGTTCTTC. It encodes CASRPGGRDNEQFF.

The chain employs TRBV6-8 and TRBJ1-5, with a possible D match to TRBD1 (6 bases). Germline assignment: CDR1 MNHGY and CDR2 SAAAGT. The V end lost 6 bases, the J end lost 4 bases, and 22 bases lay between the germline ends. CDR3 size: 17 residues. The CDR3 spells CASSINRVPGSNQPQHF. CDR3 nucleotides: TGTGCCAGCAGCATCAACAGGGTCCCAGGGAGTAATCAGCCCCAGCATTTT.

V is TRBV5-1 and J is TRBJ1-3; TRBD1 matches at 9 bases. In germline, CDR1 is SGHRS, CDR2 YFSETQ. This CDR3 region has 15 residues. The junction had 10 bases not matched to a gene; V was cut back by 5 bases and J by 7 bases. DNA for the CDR3: TGCGCCAGCAGTCCGTCGGGACAGGGTCTGAACACCATATATTTT. Protein: CASSPSGQGLNTIYF.

This chain links TRBV15 with TRBJ1-1; D is unclear. Germline V gene sequence: CDR1 LNHNV, CDR2 YYDKDF (reference sequence). This CDR3 is built from 15 residues. V was clipped by 1 base and J by 0 bases, with 9 bases between them. CDR3 nucleotides: TGTGCCACCAGCAGAGGGGCGGCCCTGAACACTGAAGCTTTCTTT. Translation: CATSRGAALNTEAFF.

In the case of this clone: A base went unread or is ambiguous, so its residue is labelled X. The chain combines TRBV5-1 with TRBJ2-3, with D uncertain. The germline V gene has CDR1 SGHRS and CDR2 YFSETQ. V dropped 2 bases and J dropped 0 bases, with 7 bases sitting between them. The CDR3 spans 14 residues. Here the CDR3 DNA reads TGCGCCAGCAGCTTCGGCCYTAGCACAGATACGCAGTATTTT. Encoded protein: CASSFGXSTDTQYF.

V gene TRBV28 combines with J gene TRBJ1-5, with a possible D match to TRBD1 (6 bases). Germline loops: CDR1 MDHEN, CDR2 SYDVKM. Trimming pared 5 bases from V and 2 bases from J, leaving 13 bases between. The CDR3 has 15 amino acids. This chain's CDR3 is CASSPGDGGNQPQHF. The CDR3 bases are TGTGCCAGCAGTCCAGGGGATGGCGGCAATCAGCCCCAGCATTTT.

CDR3 in DNA: TGTGCCGTCGGGACGCCTGGAAACACCATATATTTT. It specifies CAVGTPGNTIYF. This chain connects TRBV6-8 to TRBJ1-3; possible D gene TRBD1, 5 bases. Germline CDR1 and CDR2: MNHGY and SAAAGT. The CDR3 covers 12 residues. Trimming removed 11 bases at V and 2 bases at J, with 10 bases between.

The CDR3 DNA reads TGTGCCAGCAGTTACTTTGGACGGAATTCTGGAAACACCATATATTTT. This sequence encodes CASSYFGRNSGNTIYF. The chain carries TRBV6-8 and TRBJ1-3; D call uncertain. This CDR3 contains 16 residues. V was trimmed by 1 base and J by 1 base, leaving 11 bases between them. The germline gives CDR1 MNHGY, CDR2 SAAAGT.

Turning to this clone: At the DNA level, this CDR3 is encoded by other sequences in the same sample as well. This chain connects TRBV5-1 to TRBJ2-3, with TRBD2 matching over 8 bases. The CDR3 spans 15 residues. Germline-derived CDR1 and CDR2 are SGHRS and YFSETQ. J gave up 2 bases and V 0 bases, and 2 bases lay outside the gene matches. The CDR3 here is CASSLVGGATDTQYF. The CDR3 nucleotides are TGCGCCAGCAGCTTGGTCGGGGGGGCCACAGATACGCAGTATTTT.

This chain's CDR3 is CASSLSSLGGKLFF. CDR3 in DNA: TGTGCCAGCAGTTTGTCATCGCTTGGGGGTAAACTGTTTTTT. The chain has TRBV6-7 and TRBJ1-4, with D possibly TRBD1 on 5 matching bases. TRBV6-7 is recorded as an ORF, its role being uncertain. The CDR3 length is 14 residues. V was cut by 4 bases and J by 11 bases, with 17 bases left in between.

The chain carries TRBV28 and TRBJ2-7; 10 nucleotides match TRBD1. This CDR3 is built from 15 residues. Germline V gene sequence: CDR1 MDHEN, CDR2 SYDVKM. V dropped 5 bases and J dropped 6; count of bases not matched to a gene: 10. The CDR3 reads CASSRPGQGIREQYF. The CDR3 coding sequence is TGTGCCAGCAGTCGACCGGGACAGGGGATTCGCGAGCAGTACTTC.

This chain uses TRBV19 with TRBJ2-1; 9 bases line up with TRBD1. V was pared by 5 bases and J by 4 bases, with 6 bases of the junction left unmatched. Germline values: CDR1 LNHDA, CDR2 SQIVND (reference sequence). The CDR3 has 15 amino acids. CDR3 protein: CASSRDRETYNEQFF. The CDR3 DNA reads TGTGCCAGTAGTCGGGACAGGGAGACGTACAATGAGCAGTTCTTC.

This rearrangement joins TRBV18 to TRBJ1-6, with D possibly being TRBD1 (6 bases). Germline V gives CDR1 KGHSH, CDR2 LQKENI. This CDR3 has 18 amino acids. The V end was cut by 3 bases, the J end by 0 bases, with 15 bases between. The CDR3 loop reads CASSPVGAGSSYNSPLHF. As DNA, the CDR3 is TGTGCCAGCTCACCCGTGGGGGCTGGCAGCTCCTATAATTCACCCCTCCACTTT.

In this sample, this clone turned up a few times. This chain connects TRBV28 to TRBJ2-7; 8 bases match TRBD1. The CDR3 extends over 15 amino acids. The V and J ends lost 3 bases and 8 bases, in that order; junction bases with no gene match: 12. CDR1 is MDHEN, CDR2 SYDVKM, per germline. CDR3 protein: CASSLATGQGIKQYF. The DNA of the CDR3 is TGTGCCAGCAGTTTGGCAACCGGACAGGGAATCAAGCAGTACTTC.

J is TRBJ1-1 and V is TRBV10-1, with 8 bases lining up with TRBD1. The CDR3 runs to 14 residues. J lost 5 bases, V lost 5 bases, and 7 bases had no gene match. Germline V gene data show CDR1 as WNHNN and CDR2 as SYGVQD (reference sequence). The CDR3 loop is CASSKTGEGTEAFF. For the CDR3, the DNA is TGCGCCAGCAGTAAGACAGGGGAGGGGACTGAAGCTTTCTTT.

The chain recombines TRBV6-8 with TRBJ2-1; 8 positions agree with TRBD1. This CDR3 spans 14 amino acids. Germline loops: CDR1 MNHGY, CDR2 SAAAGT. Trimming removed 5 bases from V and 9 bases from J; junction bases left unmatched: 9. CDR3 sequence: CASSEWTGSPEQFF. As DNA, the CDR3 is TGTGCCAGCAGTGAGTGGACAGGGTCACCTGAGCAGTTCTTC.

This chain links TRBV5-1 with TRBJ2-5, with no clear D. Germline values: CDR1 SGHRS, CDR2 YFSETQ. This CDR3 has 14 amino acids. V was cut by 0 bases and J by 5 bases, with 11 bases left in between. CDR3: CASSLAGDRETQYF. The CDR3 region has the DNA TGCGCCAGCAGCTTGGCTGGGGATCGCGAGACCCAGTACTTC.

This clone has only a few counts. The V call is TRBV30, the J call TRBJ2-7; 7 bases match TRBD1. Trimming cost V 5 bases and J 4 bases; bases outside gene matches: 8. Germline V gene lookup returns CDR1 GTSNPN and CDR2 SVGIG (reference sequence). The CDR3 consists of 13 residues. The CDR3 coding sequence is TGTGCCTGGGACATAGACAGGGCTTACGAGCAGTACTTC. Its protein is CAWDIDRAYEQYF.

The genes are TRBV19 and TRBJ1-1; D gene ambiguous. CDR1 and CDR2 (germline): LNHDA, SQIVND (reference sequence). This CDR3 comprises 15 residues. V was cut by 4 bases and J by 0 bases, with 12 bases left in between. DNA of the CDR3: TGTGCCAGTAGTACCCGCGGCGGTATGAACACTGAAGCTTTCTTT. It specifies CASSTRGGMNTEAFF.